The next 32 T cell receptor beta chains were all read from a single sample in a study of blood T cell repertoires in COVID-19. Clones were read by immunoSEQ multiplex PCR, and TCRdb kept only the in-frame ones, dropping some. The sample includes around 180,000 clones, roughly 89% of them seen just once. The sample comprised PBMCs or T cells enriched from blood (not recorded which). The receptor source for this set is a woman aged 40 to 50 with acute COVID-19.

The V gene is TRBV5-1, the J gene TRBJ2-3, with a possible D match to TRBD1 (6 bases). In germline, CDR1 is SGHRS, CDR2 YFSETQ. The CDR3 spans 15 residues. Trimming stripped 0 bases from V and 3 bases from J, with 11 bases between. The CDR3, as DNA: TGCGCCAGCAGCTTGGGACAGGCTAGGACAGATACGCAGTATTTT. Its protein is CASSLGQARTDTQYF.

V is TRBV6-5 and J is TRBJ1-6, with TRBD1 matching over 8 bases. This CDR3 has 13 amino acids. Germline loops: CDR1 MNHEY, CDR2 SVGAGI. J was trimmed by 7 bases and V by 8 bases; bases with no gene match: 4. CDR3 sequence (DNA): TGTGCCAGCGGACAGGGTAGGAATTCACCCCTCCACTTT. This sequence encodes CASGQGRNSPLHF.

The V call is TRBV7-7, the J call TRBJ2-5; 7 bases line up with TRBD1. This CDR3 has 16 amino acids. V was pared by 5 bases and J by 5 bases, with 14 bases of the junction left unmatched. CDR1 and CDR2 (germline): SSHAT, FNYEAQ (reference sequence). The CDR3: CASSPRATGMGETQYF. The CDR3 region has the DNA TGTGCCAGCAGCCCTAGGGCGACAGGGATGGGGGAGACCCAGTACTTC.

V is TRBV7-2 and J is TRBJ1-2; D might be TRBD1 (5 bases). Germline V gives CDR1 SGHTA, CDR2 FQGNSA. The CDR3 covers 13 residues. Trimming removed 4 bases at V and 4 bases at J, with 10 bases between. The CDR3: CASSSRQLYGYTF. DNA of the CDR3: TGTGCCAGCAGCTCCAGACAGCTCTATGGCTACACCTTC.

The chain uses TRBV7-9 and TRBJ2-7; 12 bases are shared with TRBD1. The J segment lost 6 bases and the V segment lost 0 bases, leaving 15 bases of the junction unmatched. The germline V gene encodes CDR1 SEHNR and CDR2 FQNEAQ (reference sequence). CDR3 size: 19 residues. As DNA, the CDR3 is TGTGCCAGCAGCTTAGCGCTGGGGACAGGGGGCGCAGCTCAGAGCGAGCAGTACTTC. Translating it yields CASSLALGTGGAAQSEQYF.

The chain employs TRBV19 and TRBJ2-3; 8 nucleotides align to TRBD2. Germline V gene sequence: CDR1 LNHDA, CDR2 SQIVND (reference sequence). The CDR3 extends over 17 amino acids. Trimming cost V 6 bases and J 0 bases; bases outside gene matches: 11. CDR3 coding DNA: TGTGCCAGTAGCCTCGGGGGGGGGACCCCTAGCACAGATACGCAGTATTTT. Translated, it gives CASSLGGGTPSTDTQYF.

This chain links TRBV6-2 or TRBV6-3 with TRBJ2-5, with 9 bases aligning to TRBD1. In germline, CDR1 is MNHEY, CDR2 SVGEGT. CDR3 length equals 13 residues. Losses at the gene ends were 5 bases for V and 5 bases for J; bases not matched to a gene: 3. CDR3 region: CASSRTGDETQYF. The CDR3 DNA follows: TGTGCCAGCAGTCGGACAGGGGACGAGACCCAGTACTTC.

The CDR3 reads CASSSIQGSETQYF. CDR3 nucleotides: TGTGCCAGCAGCTCCATACAGGGTTCGGAGACCCAGTACTTC. The chain carries TRBV5-8 and TRBJ2-5, with D perhaps TRBD1 (6 bases). Trimming pared 3 bases from V and 5 bases from J, leaving 14 bases between. Germline V gene lookup returns CDR1 SGHTS and CDR2 YDEGEE. This CDR3 has 14 residues.

V gene TRBV7-9 combines with J gene TRBJ2-1, with a possible D match to TRBD2 (5 bases). The ends were cut back, 6 bases at V and 3 bases at J, with 18 bases in the middle. This CDR3 has 16 amino acids. Germline V gene data show CDR1 as SEHNR and CDR2 as FQNEAQ (reference sequence). The CDR3 DNA is TGTGCCAGCAGTACCCTTTTGGGTCGGGGCTACAATGAGCAGTTCTTC. The encoded protein is CASSTLLGRGYNEQFF. Full variable domain (outside the CDR3, taken from reference TRBV7-9 and TRBJ2-1): DTGVSQNPRHKITKRGQNVTFRCDPISEHNRLYWYRQTLGQGPEFLTYFQNEAQLEKSRLLSDRFSAERPKGSFSTLEIQRTEQGDSAMYLCASSTLLGRGYNEQFFGPGTRLTVL.

The chain uses TRBV24-1 and TRBJ2-3, with 10 nucleotides matching TRBD1. Trimming at V came to 4 bases and at J to 3 bases, leaving 3 bases not matched to a gene. The length of the CDR3 is 15 residues. CDR1 is KGHDR and CDR2 is SFDVKD in the germline V gene. The CDR3, as DNA: TGTGCCACCAGTGACCGGGACAGGGGAACAGATACGCAGTATTTT. As protein: CATSDRDRGTDTQYF.

There are a few counts of this clone. The gene calls are TRBV30 and TRBJ1-2; D gene ambiguous. V lost 3 bases to trimming and J lost 4 bases, with 12 bases between them. The CDR3 extends over 13 amino acids. CDR1 and CDR2 from the germline V gene are GTSNPN and SVGIG (reference sequence). In nucleotides, the CDR3 is TGTGCCTGGAGCCGGGATAGGCCCTATGGCTACACCTTC. Translation: CAWSRDRPYGYTF.

The rearrangement uses TRBV4-1 and TRBJ1-2; D perhaps matches TRBD1 (5 bases). The CDR3 is 15 residues long. Between the trimmed V and J ends, which lost 4 bases and 4 bases, there was a span of 16 bases. Germline CDR1 MGHRA, CDR2 YSYEKL. The CDR3 sequence: CASSRRGGGFYGYTF. The CDR3 DNA follows: TGCGCCAGCAGCCGACGTGGGGGGGGATTCTATGGCTACACCTTC.

This rearrangement joins TRBV9 to TRBJ1-1; TRBD1 might be the D (5 bases). The germline gives CDR1 SGDLS, CDR2 YYNGEE. The CDR3 sequence is 13 residues long. Trimming shortened V by 0 bases and J by 6 bases, and 9 bases separated the two germline ends. This chain's CDR3 is CASSVGDSPEAFF. As DNA, the CDR3 is TGTGCCAGCAGCGTAGGCGACAGTCCTGAAGCTTTCTTT.

The chain combines TRBV29-1 with TRBJ2-1; 9 positions match TRBD2. After removal of 4 bases from V and 10 bases from J, the junction contained 5 bases not matched to a gene. The V gene's germline CDR1 is SQVTM and CDR2 ANQGSEA. The CDR3 sequence is 12 residues long. The CDR3 bases are TGCAGCGTTGCAGCGGGAGGACGCGAGCAGTTCTTC. This translates into CSVAAGGREQFF.

The chain uses TRBV6-5 and TRBJ1-2; tentative D call: TRBD1 (5 bases). Trimming cost V 0 bases and J 6 bases, with 11 bases left between them. Germline CDR1 MNHEY, CDR2 SVGAGI. The CDR3 is 14 residues long. DNA for the CDR3: TGTGCCAGCAGTTACTCTCAGGGAAGTGATGGCTACACCTTC. Translation gives CASSYSQGSDGYTF.

J is TRBJ1-2 and V is TRBV14; 7 nucleotides agree with TRBD1. Germline trimming cut 2 bases from V and 7 bases from J; bases unmatched to any gene: 10. The CDR3 extends over 15 amino acids. CDR1 is SGHDN and CDR2 is FVKESK in the germline V gene. The CDR3 region is CASSQRPGQRSGYTF. The DNA for the CDR3 is TGTGCCAGCAGCCAAAGACCGGGACAGAGAAGTGGCTACACCTTC.

V gene TRBV23-1 combines with J gene TRBJ2-3; 8 bases align to TRBD2. TRBV23-1 is an open reading frame whose function is uncertain. The CDR3 has 18 residues. Trimming took 0 bases from V and 4 from J; bases not matched to a gene: 12. The CDR3 is CASSQSVAGSSNSDTQYF. The CDR3 DNA reads TGCGCCAGCAGTCAATCGGTAGCGGGGTCTTCTAACTCAGATACGCAGTATTTT.

This sequence joins TRBV9 and TRBJ2-2; D possibly corresponds to TRBD1 (6 bases). The CDR3 is 15 amino acids. The ends were cut back, 4 bases at V and 1 base at J, with 11 bases in the middle. Per the germline V gene, CDR1 is SGDLS and CDR2 is YYNGEE. The CDR3 here is CASSPTTGNTGELFF. CDR3 in DNA: TGTGCCAGCAGCCCGACGACAGGGAACACCGGGGAGCTGTTTTTT.

The V gene is TRBV5-1, the J gene TRBJ2-2; perhaps TRBD1 as D (6 bases). CDR3 length: 17 residues. Germline values: CDR1 SGHRS, CDR2 YFSETQ. V dropped 1 base and J dropped 1 base, with 14 bases sitting between them. In DNA form, the CDR3 reads TGCGCCAGCAGCTTGAAATTACAGGGCCAGAACACCGGGGAGCTGTTTTTT. Protein product: CASSLKLQGQNTGELFF.

The sample holds one count of this clone. The rearrangement links TRBV19 to TRBJ2-1; the match to TRBD2 covers 7 bases. CDR1 and CDR2 (germline): LNHDA, SQIVND (reference sequence). This CDR3 comprises 14 residues. Trimming took 7 bases from V and 4 from J; bases not matched to a gene: 7. CDR3 bases: TGTGCCAGTACTAGTGGCGGGAGATACAATGAGCAGTTCTTC. It encodes CASTSGGRYNEQFF.

Written as DNA, the CDR3 is TGCGCCAGCAGTGAGGTCCCAGGGGCTTTCTTT. Translated: CASSEVPGAFF. The chain combines TRBV10-1 with TRBJ1-1, with D perhaps TRBD1 (5 bases). The V gene's germline CDR1 is WNHNN and CDR2 SYGVQD (reference sequence). The CDR3 loop spans 11 amino acids. With 2 bases removed from V and 11 bases from J, the gap between germline ends came to 9 bases.

The chain uses TRBV19 and TRBJ2-7; TRBD1 matches 10 bases. V trimming: 5 bases; J trimming: 9 bases; junction bases outside the gene matches: 13. Germline CDR1 is LNHDA and CDR2 is SQIVND (reference sequence). This CDR3 is built from 15 residues. CDR3 coding DNA: TGTGCCAGTAGTCAACGGACAGGGGGGATCTTGGGGCAGTACTTC. As protein: CASSQRTGGILGQYF.

The chain joins TRBV3-1 (or the pseudogene TRBV3-2) to TRBJ2-3, with a tentative D call TRBD1 (6 bases). The CDR3 extends over 12 amino acids. The V end lost 4 bases, the J end lost 8 bases, and 10 bases lay between the germline ends. Germline assignment: CDR1 LGHDT and CDR2 YNNKEL (reference sequence). The chain's CDR3 is CASSPTGITQYF. The CDR3 bases are TGTGCCAGCAGCCCCACAGGGATTACGCAGTATTTT.

The gene calls are TRBV29-1 and TRBJ2-2; D remains ambiguous. The germline CDR1 and CDR2 sequences are SQVTM and ANQGSEA. The V gene lost 4 bases and the J gene lost 6 bases, with 6 bases spanning the gap. The length of the CDR3 is 11 residues. This CDR3 is CSVGSAGELFF. The CDR3 nucleotides are TGCAGCGTTGGGAGCGCCGGGGAGCTGTTTTTT.

The chain is built from TRBV21-1 and TRBJ2-1; no check of the table's D call, TRBD1, against the DNA was made. TRBV21-1 is annotated as a pseudogene. The CDR3 extends over 16 amino acids. The CDR3 sequence is CASSKALEAGYNEQFF. The CDR3 DNA is TGTGCCAGCAGCAAAGCGTTAGAAGCAGGGTACAATGAGCAGTTCTTC.

This chain joins TRBV7-8 and TRBJ1-1; no clear D gene. Germline V lookup: CDR1 SGHVS, CDR2 FQNEAQ. Between the trimmed V and J ends, which lost 3 bases and 5 bases, there was a span of 13 bases. The CDR3 consists of 14 residues. CDR3 residues: CASSFGGSGTEAFF. Written as DNA, the CDR3 is TGTGCCAGCAGCTTTGGAGGGAGTGGGACTGAAGCTTTCTTT.

The chain couples TRBV5-4 to TRBJ2-5; TRBD2 might be the D (6 bases). Germline loops: CDR1 SGHNT, CDR2 YYREEE (reference sequence). V was shortened by 2 bases and J by 5 bases, with 7 bases between the two germline ends. The CDR3 totals 12 residues. The CDR3 region has the DNA TGTGCCAGCAGCTTTCGGGGGGAGACCCAGTACTTC. This codes for CASSFRGETQYF.

In its sample, this clone was seen once. J is TRBJ1-2 and V is TRBV5-1; tentatively, D is TRBD1 (6 bases). The V gene lost 2 bases and the J gene lost 10 bases, with 15 bases spanning the gap. Germline V CDR1 and CDR2: SGHRS, YFSETQ. The CDR3 contains 13 residues. DNA for the CDR3: TGCGCCAGCAGCTTAGCAGGGGAGGGACTCTACACCTTC. Protein product: CASSLAGEGLYTF.

The gene calls are TRBV24-1 and TRBJ2-5, with a weak D call TRBD1 (6 bases). The germline V gene has CDR1 KGHDR and CDR2 SFDVKD. Between the trimmed V and J ends, which lost 5 bases and 1 base, there was a span of 13 bases. The CDR3 runs to 15 residues. CDR3 DNA sequence: TGTGCCACCAGTGCCAGGGGACGTCCCCAAGAGACCCAGTACTTC. It specifies CATSARGRPQETQYF.

The rearrangement links TRBV7-8 to TRBJ1-5; D not certain. The CDR3 extends over 13 amino acids. CDR1 is SGHVS, CDR2 FQNEAQ, per germline. Trimming removed 2 bases at V and 2 bases at J, with 4 bases between. The CDR3: CASSLPGNQPQHF. Here the CDR3 DNA reads TGTGCCAGCAGCTTACCGGGCAATCAGCCCCAGCATTTT. Full variable domain (outside the CDR3, taken from reference TRBV7-8 and TRBJ1-5): GAGVSQSPRYKVAKRGQDVALRCDPISGHVSLFWYQQALGQGPEFLTYFQNEAQLDKSGLPSDRFFAERPEGSVSTLKIQRTQQEDSAVYLCASSLPGNQPQHFGDGTRLSIL.

The rearrangement joins TRBV9 to TRBJ2-1; D is possibly TRBD1 (7 bases). Trimming removed 4 bases from V and 12 bases from J, with 20 bases in between. CDR3 length: 14 residues. Germline V gene data show CDR1 as SGDLS and CDR2 as YYNGEE. CDR3 in amino acids: CASSPKWQGGLQFF. CDR3 coding DNA: TGTGCCAGCAGCCCAAAATGGCAGGGGGGTCTGCAGTTCTTC.

This chain links TRBV7-9 with TRBJ2-1, with D perhaps matching TRBD2 (6 bases). The germline CDR1 and CDR2 sequences are SEHNR and FQNEAQ (reference sequence). V lost 1 base, J lost 5 bases, and 9 bases lay in between. The CDR3 spans 14 residues. This chain's CDR3 is CASSLGGGDNEQFF. CDR3 DNA: TGTGCCAGCAGCTTAGGGGGCGGGGACAATGAGCAGTTCTTC.